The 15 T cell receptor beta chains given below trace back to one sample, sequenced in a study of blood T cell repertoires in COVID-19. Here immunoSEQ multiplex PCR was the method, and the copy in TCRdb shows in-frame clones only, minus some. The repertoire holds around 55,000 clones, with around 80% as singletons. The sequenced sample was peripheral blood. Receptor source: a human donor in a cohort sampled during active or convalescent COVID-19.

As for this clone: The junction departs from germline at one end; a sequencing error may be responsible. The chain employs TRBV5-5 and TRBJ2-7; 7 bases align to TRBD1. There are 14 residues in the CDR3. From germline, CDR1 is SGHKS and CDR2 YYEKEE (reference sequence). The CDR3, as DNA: TGTGCCAGCAGCCCAACACAGGGGACCTACGGGCAGTACTTC. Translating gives CASSPTQGTYGQYF.

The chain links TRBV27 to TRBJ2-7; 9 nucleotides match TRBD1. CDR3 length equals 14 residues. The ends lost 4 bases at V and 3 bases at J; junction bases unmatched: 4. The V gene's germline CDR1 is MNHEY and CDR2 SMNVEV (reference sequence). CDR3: CASSSGTGRYEQYF. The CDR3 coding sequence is TGTGCCAGCAGTTCCGGGACAGGGCGCTACGAGCAGTACTTC.

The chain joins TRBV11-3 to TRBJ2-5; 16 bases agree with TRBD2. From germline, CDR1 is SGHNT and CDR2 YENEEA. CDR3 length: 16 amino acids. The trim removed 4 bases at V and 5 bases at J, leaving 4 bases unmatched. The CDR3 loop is CASSSGLAGGRETQYF. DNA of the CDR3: TGTGCCAGCAGCTCGGGACTAGCGGGGGGGCGGGAGACCCAGTACTTC.

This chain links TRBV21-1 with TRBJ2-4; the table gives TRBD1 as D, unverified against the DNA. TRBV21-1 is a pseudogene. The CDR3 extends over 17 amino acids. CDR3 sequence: CASSKVPLQGAKNIQYF. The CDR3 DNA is TGTGCCAGCAGCAAAGTGCCCCTCCAGGGGGCCAAAAACATTCAGTACTTC.

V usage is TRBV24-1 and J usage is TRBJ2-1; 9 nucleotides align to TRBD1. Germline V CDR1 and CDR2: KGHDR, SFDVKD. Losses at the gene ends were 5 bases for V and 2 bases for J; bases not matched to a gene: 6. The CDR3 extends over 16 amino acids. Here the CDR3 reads CATSGGDRVTYNEQFF. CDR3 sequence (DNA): TGTGCCACCAGTGGGGGGGACAGGGTCACCTACAATGAGCAGTTCTTC.

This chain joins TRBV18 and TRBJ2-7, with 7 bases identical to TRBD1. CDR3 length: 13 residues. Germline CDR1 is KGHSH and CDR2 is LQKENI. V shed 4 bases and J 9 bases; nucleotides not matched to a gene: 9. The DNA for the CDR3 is TGTGCCAGCTCACTACCCGGGACAGACGGGCAGTACTTC. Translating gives CASSLPGTDGQYF.

CDR3 sequence: CASSFTGLILSTEAFF. CDR3 sequence (DNA): TGTGCCAGCAGCTTCACAGGGTTAATTCTGTCCACTGAAGCTTTCTTT. The chain links TRBV5-5 to TRBJ1-1, with D perhaps matching TRBD1 (6 bases). The germline V and J ends were trimmed by 2 bases and 4 bases, with 18 bases remaining between them. The CDR3 runs 16 residues. Germline-derived CDR1 and CDR2 are SGHKS and YYEKEE (reference sequence).

The DNA of the CDR3 is TGTGCCAGCAGTGAAGTACAAAACACCGGGGAGCTGTTTTTT. Translation: CASSEVQNTGELFF. The J gene is TRBJ2-2, the V gene TRBV2, with no clear D. The CDR3 spans 14 residues. Deletions cut 1 base from V and 2 bases from J, with 5 bases between. Germline V gives CDR1 SNHLY, CDR2 FYNNEI.

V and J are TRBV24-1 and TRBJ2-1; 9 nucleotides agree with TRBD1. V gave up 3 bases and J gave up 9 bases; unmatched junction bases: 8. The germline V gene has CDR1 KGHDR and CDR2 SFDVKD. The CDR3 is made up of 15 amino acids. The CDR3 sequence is CATSDTGTGRAEQFF. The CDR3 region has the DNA TGTGCCACCAGTGATACCGGGACAGGGCGGGCTGAGCAGTTCTTC.

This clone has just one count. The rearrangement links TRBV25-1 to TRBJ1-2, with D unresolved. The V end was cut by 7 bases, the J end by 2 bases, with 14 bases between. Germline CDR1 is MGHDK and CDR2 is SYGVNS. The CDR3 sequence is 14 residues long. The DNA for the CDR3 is TGTGCCAGCACCCGCGGGTCGGGGAACTATGGCTACACCTTC. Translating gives CASTRGSGNYGYTF.

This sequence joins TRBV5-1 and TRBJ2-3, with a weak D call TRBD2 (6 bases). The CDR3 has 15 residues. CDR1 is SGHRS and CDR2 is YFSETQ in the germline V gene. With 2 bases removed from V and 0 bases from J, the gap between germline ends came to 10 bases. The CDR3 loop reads CASSLGGASTDTQYF. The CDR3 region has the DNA TGCGCCAGCAGCTTAGGCGGGGCTAGCACAGATACGCAGTATTTT.

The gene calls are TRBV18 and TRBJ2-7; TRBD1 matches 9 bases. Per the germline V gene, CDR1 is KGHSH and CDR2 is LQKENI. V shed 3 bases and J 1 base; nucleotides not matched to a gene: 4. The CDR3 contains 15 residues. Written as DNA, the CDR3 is TGTGCCAGCTCACCGCGACAGGGGGGATCCTACGAGCAGTACTTC. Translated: CASSPRQGGSYEQYF.

CDR3 amino acids: CASSSTGTGAKAFF. Written as DNA, the CDR3 is TGTGCCAGCAGCAGTACCGGGACAGGGGCTAAAGCTTTCTTT. The chain has TRBV5-4 and TRBJ1-1, with TRBD1 identical over 10 bases. The CDR3 length is 14 residues. J gave up 9 bases and V 4 bases, and 9 bases lay outside the gene matches. CDR1 and CDR2 (germline): SGHNT, YYREEE (reference sequence).

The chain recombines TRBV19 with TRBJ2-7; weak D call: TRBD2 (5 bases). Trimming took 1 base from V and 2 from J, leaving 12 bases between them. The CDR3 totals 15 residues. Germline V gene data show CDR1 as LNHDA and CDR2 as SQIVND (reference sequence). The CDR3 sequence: CASSIGPGETYEQYF. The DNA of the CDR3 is TGTGCCAGTAGTATAGGGCCCGGGGAGACCTACGAGCAGTACTTC.

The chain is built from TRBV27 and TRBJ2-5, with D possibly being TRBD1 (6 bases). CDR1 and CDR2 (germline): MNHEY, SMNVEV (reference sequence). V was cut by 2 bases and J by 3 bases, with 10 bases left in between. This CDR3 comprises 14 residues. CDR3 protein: CASSLENREETQYF. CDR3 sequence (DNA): TGTGCCAGCAGTTTAGAAAACAGGGAAGAGACCCAGTACTTC.